The present TCR beta chain was sequenced within a study of shared clonotypes between healthy human individuals. Overall study context: The study used three CD4 naive, three CD4 memory, two CD8 naive and one CD8 memory plate per donor. Study results and caveats: A few donors held approximately 5% of naive CD4 clonotypes in common.

A word on this clone: Its antigen is not known.

Profiled with immunoSEQ multiplex PCR; TCRdb holds only in-frame clones, not every one. The data show about 2.4 million clones, with roughly 93% seen just once and 0.36% held by the top ten. V was pared by 5 bases and J by 5 bases, with 19 bases between. The length of the CDR3 is 16 residues. Germline CDR1 reads PRHDT; CDR2 reads FYEKMQ (reference sequence). CD45RA+ naive and CD45RA-negative memory subsets were separated from CD4+ cells. The chain employs TRBV13 and TRBJ2-1, with D perhaps assigned TRBD1 or TRBD2 (5 bases each). The source material was naive CD4+ T cells from PBMCs. The subset was: CD45RA+ positively selected. The TCR sequence derives from a man aged 18 to 29 in good health. Some clones in this sample may be carry-over from other donors' samples. This CDR3 reads CASSRGKGAGNNEQFF. DNA of the CDR3: TGTGCCAGCAGCCGGGGTAAGGGCGCAGGGAACAATGAGCAGTTCTTC.